This T cell receptor (beta chain) was obtained from a study of blood T cell dynamics during melanoma immunotherapy (dated by TCRdb to 2018 to 2021). General notes on the study: Patients with metastatic melanoma were treated with first-line pembrolizumab or nivolumab plus ipilimumab as standard of care in the United Kingdom. To find early correlates of response, the study profiled the peripheral T cell receptor repertoires of patients with metastatic melanoma both before and after one cycle of checkpoint inhibitor therapy. The training cohort was made up of consecutive patients, while a further independent group of patients from the same centre was pooled to form an external validation set. Beyond this particular receptor, the publication reports: The study was unable to establish whether the T cell clones driving the repertoire changes were melanoma-specific or instead reflected general immune activation. The relatively small sample size was acknowledged as a potential limitation on generalization of the results. Patients who later achieved disease control showed a bifurcated PBMC repertoire reorganization at W3, with increased clonality or increased diversity, unlike progressors.

A fixed 350 ng of DNA was loaded for every bulk PBMC sample. Following the manufacturer instructions, the immunoSEQ TCRb Assay kit was used to amplify TCR beta CDR3 sequences from genomic DNA. The KAPA Library Quantification Kit for Illumina platforms was used to quantify the pooled libraries by qPCR. Pooled libraries were sequenced on an Illumina NextSeq 500, clustered at about 0.55-1.2 pM. Per the source publication's procedure: TCR data were analyzed with immunoSEQ ANALYZER and the R LymphoSeq package. A rearrangement efficiency score was calculated as productive divided by the sum of productive and non-productive CDR3 sequences. Clonality was measured with the Gini coefficient and diversity with the Renyi index at alpha=1, compared pairwise between timepoints within each patient. In LymphoSeq, clonal relatedness was computed with an edit distance of 3 and repertoire similarity was computed with the Bhattacharyya coefficient. Linear discriminant analysis on week-3 changes in clonality and diversity was built with the R MASS and caret packages to classify response. The source is immuneACCESS, and TCRdb retained only in-frame sequences with V and J called. Part of the clones is not carried over; for the studies checked, unresolved V genes explain less than half of this, and the remainder is unexplained. That table gives V, J and clone size, and the DNA gave D and trimming. The sample profile shows approximately 15,000 clones; 85% to 90% of them were found once. 3.5% to 5% of the sample goes to the ten largest clones.

There are 14 amino acids in the CDR3, from cysteine to phenylalanine inclusive. Kept here is only the CDR3 DNA, which spans 42 bases and is read in frame from base 1. CDR1 and CDR2 were assigned from the germline V gene as SGHDN and FVKESK. After removal of 5 bases from V and 9 bases from J, the junction retains 9 bases not matched to a gene. The time point label corresponds to: pre-treatment baseline. Blood samples were collected before treatment (T0) and at week 3 (W3), after the first cycle of checkpoint blockade. Except for a couple of patients with rapid clinical progression, response was assessed 12 weeks after the first infusion by RECIST 1.1; disease control meant complete response, partial response or stable disease. Patients were excluded for prior systemic cancer treatment, concomitant immunosuppressant therapy or synchronous other active malignancies. To track both circulating cells and T cell turnover, TCR beta was sequenced from bulk PBMC as well as from plasma cell-free DNA. Lymphoprep and SepMate tubes were used to isolate PBMC from blood, and red cell lysis was then performed. QIAamp DNA Blood Mini kits were used to extract DNA from both PBMC and sorted T cell subsets.

As concerns this clone: No cognate antigen has been identified for it. No base-level quality is on record; no much larger clone is a single base apart.

The clonotype comes from a human donor with melanoma. The rearrangement joined TRBV14 to TRBJ2-1; TRBD2 lines up with 8 middle nucleotides. The sample consisted of blood, taken from a patient treated with checkpoint blockade. CDR3 loop: CASSKAGVRGEQFF. The nucleotide sequence reads TGTGCCAGCAGCAAAGCGGGAGTACGGGGTGAGCAGTTCTTC.